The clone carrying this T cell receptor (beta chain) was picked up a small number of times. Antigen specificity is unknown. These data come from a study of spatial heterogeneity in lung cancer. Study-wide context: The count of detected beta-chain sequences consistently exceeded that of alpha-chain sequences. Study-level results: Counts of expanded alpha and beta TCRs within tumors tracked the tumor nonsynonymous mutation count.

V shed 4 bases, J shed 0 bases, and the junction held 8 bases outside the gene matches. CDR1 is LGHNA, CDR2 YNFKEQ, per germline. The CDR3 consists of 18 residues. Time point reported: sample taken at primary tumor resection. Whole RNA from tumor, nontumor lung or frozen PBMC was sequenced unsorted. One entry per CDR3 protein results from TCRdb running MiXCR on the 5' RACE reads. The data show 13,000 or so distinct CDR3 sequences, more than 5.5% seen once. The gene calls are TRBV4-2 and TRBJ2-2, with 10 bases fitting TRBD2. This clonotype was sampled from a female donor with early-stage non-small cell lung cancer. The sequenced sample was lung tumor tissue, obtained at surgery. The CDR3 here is CASSPYPAGGPNTGELFF. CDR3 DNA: TGTGCCAGCAGCCCGTATCCAGCGGGGGGGCCGAACACCGGGGAGCTGTTTTTT.